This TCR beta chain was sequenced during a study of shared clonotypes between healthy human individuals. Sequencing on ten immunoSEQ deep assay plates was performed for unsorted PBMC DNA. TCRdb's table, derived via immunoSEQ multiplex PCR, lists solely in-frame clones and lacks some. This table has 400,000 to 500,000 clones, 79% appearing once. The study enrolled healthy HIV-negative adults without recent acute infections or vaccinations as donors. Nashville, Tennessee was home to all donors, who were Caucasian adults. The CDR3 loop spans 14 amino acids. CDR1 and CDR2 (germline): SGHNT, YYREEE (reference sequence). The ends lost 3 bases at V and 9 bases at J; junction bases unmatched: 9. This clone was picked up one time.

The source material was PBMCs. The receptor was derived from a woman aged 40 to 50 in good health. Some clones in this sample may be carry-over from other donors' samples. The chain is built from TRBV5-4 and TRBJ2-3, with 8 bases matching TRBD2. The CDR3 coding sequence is TGTGCCAGCAGCTCCAGCGGGAGATATGAGACGCAGTATTTT. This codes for CASSSSGRYETQYF.